The 13 T cell receptor beta chains in this list originate from one sample, sequenced in a study of early T cells in non-severe SARS-CoV-2 infection. TCRdb passed the 5' RACE reads through MiXCR, listing each CDR3 protein once. The table shows tens of thousands of distinct CDR3 sequences, with 5.4% occurring only once. This sample comprised whole blood, obtained at baseline. The source is an adult who was a healthcare worker with PCR-confirmed SARS-CoV-2 infection or an uninfected control (not recorded which).

The chain has TRBV5-5 and TRBJ2-5, with D possibly matching TRBD1 (6 bases). In germline, CDR1 is SGHKS, CDR2 YYEKEE (reference sequence). The CDR3 spans 14 residues. V was trimmed by 4 bases and J by 2 bases, leaving 12 bases between them. The CDR3 DNA follows: TGTGCCAGCAGCACTCTAGGGGGACAAGAGACCCAGTACTTC. Translated: CASSTLGGQETQYF.

This clonotype was detected many times. The J gene is TRBJ2-1, the V gene TRBV9; TRBD1 agrees at 11 bases. Germline-derived CDR1 and CDR2 are SGDLS and YYNGEE. This CDR3 is 14 amino acids long. After removal of 5 bases from V and 5 bases from J, the junction contained 3 bases not matched to a gene. CDR3 bases: TGTGCCAGCAGAGGACAGGGGGCTCACAATGAGCAGTTCTTC. As protein: CASRGQGAHNEQFF. Complete variable domain (other parts from reference TRBV9 and TRBJ2-1): DSGVTQTPKHLITATGQRVTLRCSPRSGDLSVYWYQQSLDQGLQFLIQYYNGEERAKGNILERFSAQQFPDLHSELNLSSLELGDSALYFCASRGQGAHNEQFFGPGTRLTVL.

This clonotype was found many times. The chain couples TRBV12-3 or TRBV12-4 to TRBJ2-4, with D perhaps TRBD1 (5 bases). Trimming removed 7 bases at V and 2 bases at J, with 9 bases between. This CDR3 region has 13 residues. The CDR3 nucleotides are TGTGCCAGCAAAGGGGTATCCAAAAACATTCAGTACTTC. Residues: CASKGVSKNIQYF.

This clonotype was counted a few times. This chain connects TRBV29-1 to TRBJ2-5; D is unclear. From germline, CDR1 is SQVTM and CDR2 ANQGSEA. V was clipped by 1 base and J by 3 bases, with 6 bases between them. This CDR3 is built from 12 residues. The CDR3 sequence is CSVEGQKETQYF. The CDR3 coding sequence is TGCAGCGTTGAAGGGCAGAAAGAGACCCAGTACTTC.

This clonotype was recorded at least ten times. The chain is built from TRBV20-1 and TRBJ1-1, with 9 bases lining up with TRBD1. Germline CDR1 reads DFQATT; CDR2 reads SNEGSKA (reference sequence). Trimming removed 5 bases from V and 3 bases from J; junction bases left unmatched: 4. This CDR3 has 13 amino acids. CDR3 sequence reads: CSAWGQGDTEAFF. CDR3 DNA sequence: TGCAGTGCTTGGGGACAGGGTGACACTGAAGCTTTCTTT.

As regards this clonotype: One junction end disagrees with the germline gene, perhaps due to a read error. CDR3 nucleotides: TGTGCCATCAGTGACCCCTCCGGACTGAAGGCCAGCGTCCTGACTTTC. This sequence encodes CAISDPSGLKASVLTF. The chain recombines TRBV10-3 with TRBJ2-6, with D possibly TRBD2 on 5 matching bases. This CDR3 comprises 16 residues. Germline CDR1 is ENHRY and CDR2 is SYGVKD.

DNA of the CDR3: TGTGCCACCAGCAGAGATGGGGATACGCAGTATTTT. This translates into CATSRDGDTQYF. The V gene is TRBV15, the J gene TRBJ2-3; no definite D call. The ends were cut back, 0 bases at V and 6 bases at J, with 4 bases in the middle. CDR1 is LNHNV, CDR2 YYDKDF, per germline (reference sequence). The CDR3 runs to 12 residues.

This clonotype showed up many times. This chain uses TRBV30 with TRBJ2-1; TRBD2 matches 10 bases. The V and J ends lost 0 bases and 8 bases, in that order; junction bases with no gene match: 4. The CDR3 has 14 residues. CDR1 and CDR2 from the germline V gene are GTSNPN and SVGIG (reference sequence). Here the CDR3 reads CAWSVLAGIDEQFF. CDR3 DNA: TGTGCCTGGAGTGTACTAGCGGGAATCGATGAGCAGTTCTTC.

This clonotype was found many times. The V call is TRBV12-3 or TRBV12-4, the J call TRBJ2-1, with 8 bases aligning to TRBD1. This CDR3 has 14 residues. V trimming: 7 bases; J trimming: 8 bases; junction bases outside the gene matches: 10. This CDR3 reads CASTTDRVWDEQFF. The CDR3 DNA reads as TGTGCCAGCACCACGGACAGGGTGTGGGATGAGCAGTTCTTC.

This rearrangement joins TRBV24-1 to TRBJ1-4; D gene ambiguous. Looked up from germline, CDR1 is KGHDR and CDR2 is SFDVKD. The V end lost 3 bases, the J end lost 4 bases, and 8 bases lay between the germline ends. The CDR3 sequence is 14 residues long. CDR3 residues: CATSDGVVNEKLFF. CDR3 in DNA: TGTGCCACCAGTGATGGGGTGGTTAATGAAAAACTGTTTTTT.

There are many counts of this clonotype. The chain recombines TRBV28 with TRBJ2-3, with D uncertain. CDR3 size: 13 residues. The germline V and J ends were trimmed by 7 bases and 10 bases, with 18 bases remaining between them. The germline V gene encodes CDR1 MDHEN and CDR2 SYDVKM. The CDR3 nucleotides read TGTGCCAGCACCGGTATGACCCCTTTGTCGCAGTATTTT. Translated, it gives CASTGMTPLSQYF.

The table lists this clonotype with many counts. V is TRBV27 and J is TRBJ2-3; D is ambiguous. Germline V CDR1 and CDR2: MNHEY, SMNVEV (reference sequence). Trimming removed 7 bases from V and 5 bases from J, with 7 bases in between. The CDR3 sequence is 11 residues long. The CDR3 loop reads CASTLLDTQYF. CDR3 bases: TGTGCCAGCACCTTATTAGATACGCAGTATTTT.

In its sample, this clonotype was seen many times. The chain joins TRBV20-1 to TRBJ2-7; tentative D call: TRBD2 (6 bases). The V end was cut by 5 bases, the J end by 6 bases, with 20 bases between. Germline V gene data show CDR1 as DFQATT and CDR2 as SNEGSKA (reference sequence). The CDR3 spans 14 residues. The CDR3 reads CSALSPLTSPEQYF. As DNA, the CDR3 is TGCAGTGCTCTGAGTCCACTGACTAGTCCCGAGCAGTACTTC.